This TCR beta chain was retrieved from a study of blood T cell repertoires in COVID-19 (dated by TCRdb to about 2020). Regarding the research as a whole: Samples from collaborators originated in the United States, Italy and Spain and spanned both the acute and convalescent phases of COVID-19. The samples were drawn from two sources: the first 160 participants of the ongoing ImmuneRACE study, and approximately 1,300 subjects contributed by 6 global collaborators. Sample metadata almost always included a de-identified subject ID, COVID-19 status, age in years and sex. Where available, HLA class I and class II types were taken from metadata supplied by the sample provider and were not determined by assay-based typing. The material from the prospective study consisted of cDNA or gDNA derived from T cells, B-cell-depleted T cells, or PBMCs. The repertoires were released in a freely available public database intended as a resource for research on the immune response to SARS-CoV-2. Deeply sampled blood TCRbeta repertoires from subjects exposed to, actively infected with, or recovered from COVID-19 were included in the dataset. Study-wide findings and limitations: The quantity of clinical and demographic metadata differed by source and by participant and was supplied without curation.

Trimming costs V 0 bases and J 5 bases, and their ends lie 14 bases apart. Its CDR3 holds 15 amino acids, cysteine through phenylalanine. Solely the CDR3 DNA is kept, with 45 bases framed from the first base. CDR1 and CDR2, looked up from the germline V gene (reference sequence), are SGHNT and YYREEE. Note on this clone: Its antigen is currently not known. It has no much larger one-base neighbor in the sample; base qualities were not kept.

The immunoSEQ Assay, a bias-controlled multiplex PCR, was used to amplify TCRbeta CDR3 regions from genomic DNA. As for how the authors treated the data: Nucleated cell counts per sample were estimated from amplification of reference gene primers within the assay. To quantify the absolute abundance of each unique TCRbeta CDR3 rearrangement, sequence reads were collapsed and filtered. For each sample, productive Simpson clonality was calculated by taking the square root of Simpson's diversity index across productive rearrangements. TCRdb took this table from immuneACCESS and kept in-frame rearrangements with V and J called. Such tables lack part of the clones; where checked against another copy, unresolved V genes explain under half of the gap, and the rest is unexplained. That table gives V, J and clone size, and the DNA gave D and trimming. Recorded for this sample are 65,000 to 85,000 clones; 70% to 80% of them occurred a single time. The ten biggest clones cover 5% to 5.5% of the sample.

Each collaborating institution followed its own protocols to collect whole blood in K2EDTA tubes. For TCRbeta analysis, collaborators shipped samples in one of three forms: frozen whole blood, isolated PBMCs, or DNA extracted from either of those sample types. What was sequenced was peripheral blood. The chain is made from TRBV5-4 and TRBJ2-5, with TRBD2 tentatively as D gene (5 bases match). The clonotype comes from an elderly woman with active or convalescent COVID-19. The sequenced DNA: TGTGCCAGCAGCTTGGACGCCGAGGGCTTGGAGACCCAGTACTTC. Protein translation: CASSLDAEGLETQYF.